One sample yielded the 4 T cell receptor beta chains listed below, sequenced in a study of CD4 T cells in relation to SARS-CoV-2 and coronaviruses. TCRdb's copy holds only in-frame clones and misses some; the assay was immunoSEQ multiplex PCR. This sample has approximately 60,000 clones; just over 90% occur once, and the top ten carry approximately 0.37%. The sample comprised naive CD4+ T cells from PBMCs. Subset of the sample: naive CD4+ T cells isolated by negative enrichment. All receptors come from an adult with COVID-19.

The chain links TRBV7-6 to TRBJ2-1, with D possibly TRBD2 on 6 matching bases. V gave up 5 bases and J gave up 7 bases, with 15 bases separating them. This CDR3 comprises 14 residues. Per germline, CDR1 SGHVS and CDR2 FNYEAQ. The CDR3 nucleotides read TGTGCCAGCAGCCGCCAGACGGGAGTAAATGAGCAGTTCTTC. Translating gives CASSRQTGVNEQFF.

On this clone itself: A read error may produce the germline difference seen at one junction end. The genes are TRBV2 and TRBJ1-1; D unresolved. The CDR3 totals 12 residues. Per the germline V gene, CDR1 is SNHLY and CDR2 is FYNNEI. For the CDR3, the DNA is TGTGCCAGCAGGGAAGGACGGATTGAAGCTTTCTTT. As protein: CASREGRIEAFF. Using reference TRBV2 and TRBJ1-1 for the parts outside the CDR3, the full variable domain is EPEVTQTPSHQVTQMGQEVILRCVPISNHLYFYWYRQILGQKVEFLVSFYNNEISEKSEIFDDQFSVERPDGSNFTLKIRSTKLEDSAMYFCASREGRIEAFFGQGTRLTVV.

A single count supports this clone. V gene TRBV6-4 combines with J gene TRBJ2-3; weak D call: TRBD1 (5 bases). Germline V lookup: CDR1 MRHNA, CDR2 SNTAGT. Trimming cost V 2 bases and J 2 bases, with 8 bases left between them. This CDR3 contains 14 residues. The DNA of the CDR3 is TGTGCCAGCAGTGACAGGGGAACCACAGATACGCAGTATTTT. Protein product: CASSDRGTTDTQYF.

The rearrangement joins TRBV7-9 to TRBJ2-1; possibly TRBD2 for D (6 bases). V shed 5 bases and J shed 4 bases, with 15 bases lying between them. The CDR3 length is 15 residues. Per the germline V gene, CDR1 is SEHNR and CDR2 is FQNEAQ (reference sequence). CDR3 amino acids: CASSKTRLGYNEQFF. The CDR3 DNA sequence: TGTGCCAGCAGCAAAACAAGACTAGGGTACAATGAGCAGTTCTTC.